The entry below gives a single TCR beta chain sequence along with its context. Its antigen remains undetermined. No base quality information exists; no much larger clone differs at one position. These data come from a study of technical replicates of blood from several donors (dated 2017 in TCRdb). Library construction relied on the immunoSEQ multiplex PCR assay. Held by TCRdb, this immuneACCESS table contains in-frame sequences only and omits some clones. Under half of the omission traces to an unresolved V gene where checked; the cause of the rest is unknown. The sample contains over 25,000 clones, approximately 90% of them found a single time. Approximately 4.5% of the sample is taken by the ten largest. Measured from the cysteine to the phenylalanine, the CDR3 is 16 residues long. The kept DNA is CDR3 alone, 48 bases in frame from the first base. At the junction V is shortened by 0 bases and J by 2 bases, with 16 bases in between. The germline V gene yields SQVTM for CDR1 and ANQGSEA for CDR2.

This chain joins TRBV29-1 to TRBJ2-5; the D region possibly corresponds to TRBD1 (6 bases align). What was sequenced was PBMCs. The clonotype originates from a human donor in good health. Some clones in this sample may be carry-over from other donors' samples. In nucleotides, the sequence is TGCAGCGTTGAAGATCTTAGGGGGTCAGAGCAAGAGACCCAGTACTTC. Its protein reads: CSVEDLRGSEQETQYF.